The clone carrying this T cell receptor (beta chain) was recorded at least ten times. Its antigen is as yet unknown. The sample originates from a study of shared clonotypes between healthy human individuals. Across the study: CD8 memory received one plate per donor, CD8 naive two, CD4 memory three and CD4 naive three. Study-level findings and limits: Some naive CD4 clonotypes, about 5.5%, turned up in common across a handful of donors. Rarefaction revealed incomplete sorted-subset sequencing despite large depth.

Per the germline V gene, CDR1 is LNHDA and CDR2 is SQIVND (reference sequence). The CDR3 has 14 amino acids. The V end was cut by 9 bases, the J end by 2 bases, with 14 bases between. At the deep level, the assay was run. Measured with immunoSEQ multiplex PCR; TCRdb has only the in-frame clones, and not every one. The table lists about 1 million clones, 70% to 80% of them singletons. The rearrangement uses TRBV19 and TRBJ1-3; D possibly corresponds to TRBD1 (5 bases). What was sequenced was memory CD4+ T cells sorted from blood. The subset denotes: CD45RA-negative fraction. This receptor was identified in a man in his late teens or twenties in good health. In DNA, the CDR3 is TGTGCCAGCTCGACGGGGCTTACTGGAAACACCATATATTTT. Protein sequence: CASSTGLTGNTIYF.